The 25 T cell receptor beta chains listed next were all sequenced from one sample in a study of blood T cell repertoires in COVID-19. The method was immunoSEQ multiplex PCR; TCRdb's version includes in-frame clones alone and lacks a portion of them. The data contain about 7,500 clones, over 80% of them singletons. The sequencing input was peripheral blood. The origin of the receptors is a human donor in a cohort sampled during active COVID-19.

This chain connects TRBV12-3 or TRBV12-4 to TRBJ1-1; D ambiguous. The CDR3 consists of 13 residues. Between the trimmed V and J ends, which lost 2 bases and 9 bases, there was a span of 13 bases. The CDR3 sequence is CASSLRPGMQAFF. CDR3 nucleotide sequence: TGTGCCAGCAGTTTAAGACCAGGCATGCAAGCTTTCTTT.

This sequence joins TRBV29-1 and TRBJ2-7; 9 bases fit TRBD1. V was pared by 4 bases and J by 0 bases, with 4 bases of the junction left unmatched. This CDR3 has 14 amino acids. Germline values: CDR1 SQVTM, CDR2 ANQGSEA. The CDR3 DNA sequence: TGCAGCGTTGGGGGGACAGGGAGCTCCTACGAGCAGTACTTC. Protein product: CSVGGTGSSYEQYF.

The rearrangement joins TRBV28 to TRBJ2-7, with D possibly matching TRBD2 (5 bases). Germline values: CDR1 MDHEN, CDR2 SYDVKM. Trimming shortened V by 0 bases and J by 5 bases, and 11 bases separated the two germline ends. The CDR3 is 14 residues long. CDR3 in DNA: TGTGCCAGCAGTTTATGGGATCTAGCCCACGAGCAGTACTTC. It encodes CASSLWDLAHEQYF.

The rearrangement uses TRBV4-1 and TRBJ2-5; 14 nucleotides agree with TRBD2. V shed 3 bases, J shed 5 bases, and the junction held 14 bases outside the gene matches. CDR3 length: 19 amino acids. The V gene's germline CDR1 is MGHRA and CDR2 YSYEKL. The CDR3 bases are TGCGCCAGCAGCCAGAATCCGGGACTAGCGGGAGAGGCCGAGGAGACCCAGTACTTC. It yields the protein CASSQNPGLAGEAEETQYF.

The chain employs TRBV7-9 and TRBJ1-1; D unresolved. Germline V gene data show CDR1 as SEHNR and CDR2 as FQNEAQ (reference sequence). The CDR3 extends over 11 amino acids. The ends were cut back, 8 bases at V and 3 bases at J, with 7 bases in the middle. CDR3 DNA: TGTGCCAGCGTGCGGGACACTGAAGCTTTCTTT. This encodes CASVRDTEAFF.

V gene TRBV3-1 (or the pseudogene TRBV3-2) combines with J gene TRBJ2-2; TRBD2 matches at 11 bases. This CDR3 has 17 residues. CDR1 and CDR2 (germline): LGHDT, YNNKEL (reference sequence). V lost 0 bases to trimming and J lost 7 bases; unmatched junction nucleotides: 7. The CDR3 DNA reads TGTGCCAGCAGCCAAGAGGTAGCGGGAGGGCCTAACGGGGAGCTGTTTTTT. Translated, it gives CASSQEVAGGPNGELFF.

The genes are TRBV11-3 and TRBJ2-3; 11 bases fit TRBD2. With 3 bases clipped from V and 7 bases from J, the junction kept 6 bases outside the gene matches. Per the germline V gene, CDR1 is SGHNT and CDR2 is YENEEA. CDR3 length: 15 amino acids. The CDR3 bases are TGTGCCAGCAGCTTGGGACTAGCGGAGTCGTATACGCAGTATTTT. Residues: CASSLGLAESYTQYF.

The chain joins TRBV30 to TRBJ2-2; D might be TRBD1 (6 bases). Germline CDR1 is GTSNPN and CDR2 is SVGIG (reference sequence). Trimming left V 0 bases short and J 7 bases short, with 12 bases between. This CDR3 has 14 amino acids. The CDR3 protein is CAWSVTQGIGELFF. The DNA for the CDR3 is TGTGCCTGGAGTGTTACACAGGGAATCGGGGAGCTGTTTTTT. Variable domain in full (rest from reference TRBV30 and TRBJ2-2): SQTIHQWPATLVQPVGSPLSLECTVEGTSNPNLYWYRQAAGRGLQLLFYSVGIGQISSEVPQNLSASRPQDRQFILSSKKLLLSDSGFYLCAWSVTQGIGELFFGEGSRLTVL.

The chain is built from TRBV6-1 and TRBJ2-7; maybe TRBD2 (5 bases). V was cut by 3 bases and J by 4 bases, with 13 bases left in between. CDR3 length equals 14 residues. CDR1 is MNHNS, CDR2 SASEGT, per germline. The CDR3 sequence: CASSDSISGYEQYF. CDR3 in DNA: TGTGCCAGCAGTGATAGCATTTCGGGATACGAGCAGTACTTC.

The chain joins TRBV3-1 (or the pseudogene TRBV3-2) to TRBJ2-6, with D tentatively TRBD1 (6 bases). CDR1 is LGHDT and CDR2 is YNNKEL in the germline V gene (reference sequence). Trimming took off 0 bases at V and 2 bases at J, with 11 bases between the two ends. This CDR3 is built from 17 residues. DNA for the CDR3: TGTGCCAGCAGCCAAGATTGGGACATACCTGGGGCCAACGTCCTGACTTTC. Translated, it gives CASSQDWDIPGANVLTF.

The rearrangement uses TRBV6-5 and TRBJ2-1, with a possible D match to TRBD1 (6 bases). Trimming shortened V by 5 bases and J by 3 bases, and 11 bases separated the two germline ends. In germline, CDR1 is MNHEY, CDR2 SVGAGI. The CDR3 runs to 14 residues. The CDR3 here is CASSRAGDYNEQFF. The CDR3 DNA sequence: TGTGCCAGCAGTCGGGCAGGGGACTACAATGAGCAGTTCTTC.

This chain uses TRBV29-1 with TRBJ2-2, with D perhaps matching TRBD1 (5 bases). Germline CDR1 and CDR2: SQVTM and ANQGSEA. There are 14 residues in the CDR3. Trimming took off 6 bases at V and 0 bases at J, with 11 bases between the two ends. CDR3 sequence reads: CSVGPGPNTGELFF. The CDR3 coding sequence is TGCAGCGTGGGGCCGGGTCCGAACACCGGGGAGCTGTTTTTT.

The chain links TRBV27 to TRBJ2-7, with a weak D call TRBD2 (6 bases). The germline V gene has CDR1 MNHEY and CDR2 SMNVEV (reference sequence). The CDR3 extends over 13 amino acids. V shed 2 bases and J shed 3 bases, with 8 bases lying between them. CDR3 coding DNA: TGTGCCAGCAGTTTACGGAGGGGCTACGAGCAGTACTTC. Amino acid sequence: CASSLRRGYEQYF.

This chain links TRBV5-1 with TRBJ2-5; D gene ambiguous. Between the trimmed V and J ends, which lost 1 base and 2 bases, there was a span of 6 bases. The germline V gene has CDR1 SGHRS and CDR2 YFSETQ. The length of the CDR3 is 13 residues. CDR3 bases: TGCGCCAGCAGCTTGTGGCAGCAAGAGACCCAGTACTTC. Translated, it gives CASSLWQQETQYF.

This clone was seen a few times. This chain links TRBV5-4 with TRBJ2-7; D unresolved. Germline V gene data show CDR1 as SGHNT and CDR2 as YYREEE (reference sequence). V dropped 3 bases and J dropped 2 bases, with 9 bases sitting between them. This CDR3 is built from 13 residues. CDR3 sequence reads: CASSYTPAYEQYF. DNA of the CDR3: TGTGCCAGCAGCTATACACCTGCCTACGAGCAGTACTTC.

The V gene is TRBV24-1, the J gene TRBJ2-7, with 8 positions matching TRBD1. The V gene end was trimmed by 1 base and the J gene end by 3 bases; junction bases not matched to a gene: 7. The V gene's germline CDR1 is KGHDR and CDR2 SFDVKD. The CDR3 contains 16 residues. DNA of the CDR3: TGTGCCACCAGTGATTTCGTTAAAGGGACAGGCTACGAGCAGTACTTC. Amino acid sequence: CATSDFVKGTGYEQYF.

This clone has more than one count but fewer than ten. The chain joins TRBV10-1 to TRBJ2-7, with 8 bases lining up with TRBD2. Germline V CDR1 and CDR2: WNHNN, SYGVQD (reference sequence). This CDR3 contains 14 residues. The CDR3 DNA sequence: TGCGAATATCTCGGGCGGGAGGCCGACTACGAGCAGTACTTC. It codes for CEYLGREADYEQYF.

The chain uses TRBV5-4 and TRBJ2-2, with D possibly being TRBD2 (6 bases). This CDR3 is 16 amino acids long. The germline gives CDR1 SGHNT, CDR2 YYREEE (reference sequence). Trimming cost V 4 bases and J 5 bases, with 18 bases left between them. CDR3 DNA: TGTGCCAGCAGCGCCGAACCGGGACTGGGGACCGGGGAGCTGTTTTTT. It translates to CASSAEPGLGTGELFF.

This rearrangement joins TRBV3-1 (or the pseudogene TRBV3-2) to TRBJ2-7; 7 bases are shared with TRBD2. CDR1 and CDR2 (germline): LGHDT, YNNKEL (reference sequence). Trimming took 0 bases from V and 3 from J; bases not matched to a gene: 8. The CDR3 consists of 16 residues. The CDR3 is CASSQDPSSGRYEQYF. The CDR3 coding sequence is TGTGCCAGCAGCCAAGATCCGTCTAGCGGACGCTACGAGCAGTACTTC.

The chain carries TRBV10-1 and TRBJ2-7; the match to TRBD2 covers 10 bases. After removal of 5 bases from V and 7 bases from J, the junction contained 5 bases not matched to a gene. The CDR3 runs 13 residues. Germline V gene lookup returns CDR1 WNHNN and CDR2 SYGVQD (reference sequence). The CDR3: CASSLAGAREQYF. DNA of the CDR3: TGCGCCAGCAGTCTAGCGGGAGCTCGTGAGCAGTACTTC.

This chain links TRBV6-4 with TRBJ2-7; 13 bases agree with TRBD2. The CDR3 is 17 amino acids. The ends lost 6 bases at V and 1 base at J; junction bases unmatched: 9. CDR1 is MRHNA, CDR2 SNTAGT, per germline. The CDR3 region has the DNA TGTGCCAGCAGCGATACTAGCGGGAGGGCCAGGTCCTACGAGCAGTACTTC. This codes for CASSDTSGRARSYEQYF.

This chain uses TRBV4-1 with TRBJ1-2, with 8 bases aligning to TRBD1. The germline V gene has CDR1 MGHRA and CDR2 YSYEKL. The V segment lost 1 base and the J segment 7 bases; nucleotides outside the gene matches: 5. The CDR3 consists of 14 residues. The CDR3, as DNA: TGCGCCAGCAGCCAAGCCGGACAGGGTCGTGGCTACACCTTC. It translates to CASSQAGQGRGYTF.

V usage is TRBV27 and J usage is TRBJ1-4; 8 bases are shared with TRBD1. Trimming at V came to 4 bases and at J to 7 bases, leaving 8 bases not matched to a gene. Germline loops: CDR1 MNHEY, CDR2 SMNVEV (reference sequence). The CDR3 has 15 residues. The CDR3 DNA follows: TGTGCCAGCAGTTGGGGGACAGGAGGAAGTGAAAAACTGTTTTTT. Translated: CASSWGTGGSEKLFF.

The CDR3 DNA reads TGTGCCACCAACTACAGGGTTGTTGAAAAACTGTTTTTT. Translation gives CATNYRVVEKLFF. This sequence joins TRBV24-1 and TRBJ1-4, with D perhaps TRBD1 (6 bases). The germline CDR1 and CDR2 sequences are KGHDR and SFDVKD. The CDR3 sequence is 13 residues long. Trimming cost V 8 bases and J 7 bases, with 13 bases left between them.

The V call is TRBV2, the J call TRBJ1-2; 7 positions match TRBD1. Trimming took 3 bases from V and 4 from J; bases not matched to a gene: 5. CDR3 length equals 14 residues. Germline V gene data show CDR1 as SNHLY and CDR2 as FYNNEI. The chain's CDR3 is CASSERQGGYGYTF. The CDR3, as DNA: TGTGCCAGCAGTGAGCGGCAGGGGGGCTATGGCTACACCTTC.